Listed below are T cell receptor beta chains from one sample, sequenced in a study of T cell clonotyping in hematopoietic cell transplantation. Assay used: immunoSEQ multiplex PCR; TCRdb lists only in-frame clones, some missing. This table has around 21,000 clones, approximately 80% appearing once. The sample in question was peripheral blood mononuclear cells, obtained before stem cell transplant. These receptors originate from a man aged 55 to 70 with acute myeloid leukemia. Some clones in this sample may be carry-over from other donors' samples. Each CDR3 is given with its conserved first and last residue. Fields, in order: D gene, J gene, clone size, V gene, CDR3 DNA, CDR3 protein. The D gene is left open where the match is weak. A row's size may be missing; if present it is once, few, many or a size class.

D gene: TRBD1
J gene: TRBJ1-2
clone size: .
V gene: TRBV6-1
CDR3 DNA: TGTGCCAGCAGGGAACGACAGGGGGCAGCAACACGCCTTTCGGATAATGGCTACACCTTC
CDR3 protein: CASRERQGAATRLSDNGYTF

D gene: .
J gene: TRBJ2-7
clone size: .
V gene: TRBV6-1
CDR3 DNA: TGTGCCAGCAGTGAGCACCCCAACTACGAGCAGTACTTC
CDR3 protein: CASSEHPNYEQYF

D gene: TRBD1
J gene: TRBJ2-1
clone size: .
V gene: TRBV4-3
CDR3 DNA: TGCGCCAGCAGCCAAGATGCACGGGACAGCTTCTACAATGAGCAGTTCTTC
CDR3 protein: CASSQDARDSFYNEQFF

D gene: .
J gene: TRBJ2-7
clone size: .
V gene: TRBV11-3
CDR3 DNA: TGTGCCAGCAGCTTACGGTACGCCTCCTACGAGCAGTACTTC
CDR3 protein: CASSLRYASYEQYF

D gene: .
J gene: TRBJ1-1
clone size: .
V gene: TRBV28
CDR3 DNA: TGTGCCAGCTCGTACACTGAAGCTTTCTTT
CDR3 protein: CASSYTEAFF

D gene: .
J gene: TRBJ2-2
clone size: .
V gene: TRBV19
CDR3 DNA: TGTGCCGGAGGCACCGGGGAGCTGTTTTTT
CDR3 protein: CAGGTGELFF

D gene: TRBD2
J gene: TRBJ2-5
clone size: .
V gene: TRBV5-4
CDR3 DNA: TGTGCCAGCAGCTTGGGCTTAGCGGGGGGCCAAGAGACCCAGTACTTC
CDR3 protein: CASSLGLAGGQETQYF

D gene: .
J gene: TRBJ1-3
clone size: few
V gene: TRBV4-3
CDR3 DNA: TGCGCCAGCAGCCAAGATCGCGGGACTGGAAACACCATATATTTT
CDR3 protein: CASSQDRGTGNTIYF

D gene: .
J gene: TRBJ2-5
clone size: .
V gene: TRBV2
CDR3 DNA: TGTGCCAGCATGGGAGAGACCCAGTACTTC
CDR3 protein: CASMGETQYF

D gene: .
J gene: TRBJ1-5
clone size: .
V gene: TRBV6-1
CDR3 DNA: TGTGCCAGCAGGAGGACAGCCTTATACAATCAGCCCCAGCATTTT
CDR3 protein: CASRRTALYNQPQHF

D gene: .
J gene: TRBJ2-1
clone size: .
V gene: TRBV6-5
CDR3 DNA: TGTGCCAGCAGTCAGCATGGGGCCTCCTACAATGAGCAGTTCTTC
CDR3 protein: CASSQHGASYNEQFF

D gene: .
J gene: TRBJ2-5
clone size: .
V gene: TRBV30
CDR3 DNA: TGTGCCTGGAGCCCACAAGAGACCCAGTACTTC
CDR3 protein: CAWSPQETQYF

D gene: .
J gene: TRBJ2-3
clone size: .
V gene: TRBV6-5
CDR3 DNA: TGTGCCACCCATGGGGGGTCGGTTTTCGATACGCAGTATTTT
CDR3 protein: CATHGGSVFDTQYF

D gene: TRBD1
J gene: TRBJ1-1
clone size: .
V gene: TRBV11-1
CDR3 DNA: TGTGCCAGCAGCTTGGACAGGTCGAACACTGAAGCTTTCTTT
CDR3 protein: CASSLDRSNTEAFF

D gene: .
J gene: TRBJ1-2
clone size: .
V gene: TRBV7-2
CDR3 DNA: TGTGCCGTGAAAGTTGGGGACTTTTATGGCTACACCTTC
CDR3 protein: CAVKVGDFYGYTF

D gene: .
J gene: TRBJ1-1
clone size: .
V gene: TRBV12-5
CDR3 DNA: TGTGCTAGTGGCCTCCGACGGACTGAAGCTTTCTTT
CDR3 protein: CASGLRRTEAFF

D gene: .
J gene: TRBJ2-3
clone size: .
V gene: TRBV27
CDR3 DNA: TGTGCCAGCGGAACGGAGATGGCCACAGATACGCAGTATTTT
CDR3 protein: CASGTEMATDTQYF

D gene: .
J gene: TRBJ2-5
clone size: .
V gene: TRBV11-3
CDR3 DNA: TGTGCCAGCAGCTTAGCTAGGGGAAGTGAGACCCAGTACTTC
CDR3 protein: CASSLARGSETQYF

D gene: .
J gene: TRBJ1-2
clone size: .
V gene: TRBV19
CDR3 DNA: TGTGCCAGTAGTCTATTCGGTATGCAGGGCTATGGCTACACCTTC
CDR3 protein: CASSLFGMQGYGYTF

D gene: TRBD1
J gene: TRBJ2-7
clone size: .
V gene: TRBV30
CDR3 DNA: TGTGCCTGGAGCCTGGGACAGGGGTACGAGCAGTACTTC
CDR3 protein: CAWSLGQGYEQYF

D gene: .
J gene: TRBJ2-2
clone size: .
V gene: TRBV5-4
CDR3 DNA: TGTGCCAGCAGCTTGGTTCAGGGGACCGGGGAGCTGTTTTTT
CDR3 protein: CASSLVQGTGELFF

D gene: .
J gene: TRBJ2-3
clone size: few
V gene: TRBV6-5
CDR3 DNA: TGTGCCAGCAGTTATAATCTAGGGGCGCGTGGGTATTTT
CDR3 protein: CASSYNLGARGYF

D gene: TRBD2
J gene: TRBJ2-7
clone size: .
V gene: TRBV5-1
CDR3 DNA: TGCGCCAGCAGCTTCGGCACTAGCGAATACACCTACGAGCAGTACTTC
CDR3 protein: CASSFGTSEYTYEQYF

D gene: .
J gene: TRBJ2-3
clone size: .
V gene: TRBV7-2
CDR3 DNA: TGTGCCAGCAGCTTAGCTCGGGAGTCGCGAGATACGCAGTATTTT
CDR3 protein: CASSLARESRDTQYF

D gene: TRBD1
J gene: TRBJ2-1
clone size: .
V gene: TRBV7-3
CDR3 DNA: TGTGCCAGCAGTTTGGACAGGGCGGGTGAGCAGTTCTTC
CDR3 protein: CASSLDRAGEQFF

D gene: TRBD1
J gene: TRBJ1-2
clone size: .
V gene: TRBV6-5
CDR3 DNA: TGTGCCAGCAGTTACTCGAGGACAGGGGGTCTCTATGGCTACACCTTC
CDR3 protein: CASSYSRTGGLYGYTF

D gene: TRBD2
J gene: TRBJ2-7
clone size: few
V gene: TRBV27
CDR3 DNA: TGTGCCAGCAGCCCCCCGGGGGGTGACGAGCAGTACTTC
CDR3 protein: CASSPPGGDEQYF

D gene: TRBD1
J gene: TRBJ1-5
clone size: .
V gene: TRBV18
CDR3 DNA: TGTGCCAGCTCACGCGGGACAGGCAATCAGCCCCAGCATTTT
CDR3 protein: CASSRGTGNQPQHF

D gene: TRBD2
J gene: TRBJ2-1
clone size: medium-sized
V gene: TRBV4-3
CDR3 DNA: TGCGCCAGCAGCCAAGAACCTGGCGGGGGGGCCAATGAGCAGTTCTTC
CDR3 protein: CASSQEPGGGANEQFF

D gene: .
J gene: TRBJ2-4
clone size: once
V gene: TRBV4-2
CDR3 DNA: TGTGCCAGCAGTCAAGCGAACAGGGAAAACATTCAGTACTTC
CDR3 protein: CASSQANRENIQYF

D gene: .
J gene: TRBJ1-3
clone size: .
V gene: TRBV2
CDR3 DNA: TGTGCCAGCAGTTTAGGCAGGAACGCTGGAAACACCATATATTTT
CDR3 protein: CASSLGRNAGNTIYF

D gene: .
J gene: TRBJ1-4
clone size: .
V gene: TRBV30
CDR3 DNA: TGTGCCTGGAGGTCCCCTAATGAAAAACTGTTTTTT
CDR3 protein: CAWRSPNEKLFF

D gene: .
J gene: TRBJ1-2
clone size: .
V gene: TRBV6-5
CDR3 DNA: TGTGCCAGCAGTTCCGTGGGACCGACTTATGGCTACACCTTC
CDR3 protein: CASSSVGPTYGYTF

D gene: .
J gene: TRBJ2-7
clone size: .
V gene: TRBV11-2
CDR3 DNA: TGTGCCAGCAGCTTAGTAGGGCAGGCCAGCTACGAGCAGTACTTC
CDR3 protein: CASSLVGQASYEQYF

D gene: TRBD1
J gene: TRBJ1-1
clone size: .
V gene: TRBV19
CDR3 DNA: TGTGCCAGTAGTATCAGGACAGGGACAGAGGGTACTGAAGCTTTCTTT
CDR3 protein: CASSIRTGTEGTEAFF

D gene: TRBD1
J gene: TRBJ2-6
clone size: .
V gene: TRBV4-1
CDR3 DNA: TGCGCCAGCAGCCAAGCTGCGACAGGGGAGGTTGGGGCCAACGTCCTGACTTTC
CDR3 protein: CASSQAATGEVGANVLTF

D gene: TRBD1
J gene: TRBJ1-1
clone size: .
V gene: TRBV9
CDR3 DNA: TGTGCCAGCAGCCTCAGGGGGCGCGCCGGGACTGAAGCTTTCTTT
CDR3 protein: CASSLRGRAGTEAFF

D gene: TRBD1
J gene: TRBJ1-2
clone size: .
V gene: TRBV5-6
CDR3 DNA: TGTGCCAGCAGCTTATTCCGGGACAGGCTTCCTCGCTACACCTTC
CDR3 protein: CASSLFRDRLPRYTF

D gene: .
J gene: TRBJ2-1
clone size: .
V gene: TRBV11-1
CDR3 DNA: TGTGCCAGCAGCTTGACCGGTCTGAATGAGCAGTTCTTC
CDR3 protein: CASSLTGLNEQFF

D gene: .
J gene: TRBJ2-5
clone size: .
V gene: TRBV7-9
CDR3 DNA: TGTGCCAGCAGCGTTACGGGGGGCGGTGAGACCCAGTACTTC
CDR3 protein: CASSVTGGGETQYF

D gene: .
J gene: TRBJ1-1
clone size: .
V gene: TRBV11-2
CDR3 DNA: TGTGCCAGCAGCTTAGCTACTGAAGCTTTCTTT
CDR3 protein: CASSLATEAFF